A single sample is the source of the 22 T cell receptor beta chains below, sequenced in a study of metastatic and nonmetastatic thyroid tumors. From the PCR reads, TCRdb re-called clones with MiXCR. The sample consists of about 12,000 clones, around 25% of them appearing once. Patients were all untreated before their thyroid surgery. Sequenced sample: blood. The receptors stem from a male donor with papillary thyroid cancer or a benign thyroid nodule (not recorded which). Some clones in this sample may be carry-over from other donors' samples.

This clone has at least ten counts. The chain has TRBV6-2 or TRBV6-3 and TRBJ2-4; D not certain. This CDR3 has 13 residues. CDR1 MNHEY and CDR2 SVGEGT come from the germline V gene. Trimming took 5 bases from V and 2 from J, leaving 7 bases between them. The CDR3 DNA reads TGTGCCAGCAGTCGCCAAACCAAAAACATTCAGTACTTC. It encodes CASSRQTKNIQYF.

At least ten counts were recorded for this clone. This chain connects TRBV3-1 to TRBJ1-4, with D maybe TRBD1 (5 bases). CDR3 size: 17 residues. Germline values: CDR1 LGHDT, CDR2 YNNKEL (reference sequence). Trimming cost V 1 base and J 3 bases, with 15 bases left between them. CDR3 sequence reads: CASSQGEGRTPNEKLFF. Written as DNA, the CDR3 is TGTGCCAGCAGCCAAGGGGAGGGACGGACCCCTAATGAAAAACTGTTTTTT.

V is TRBV14 and J is TRBJ2-2, with 9 positions matching TRBD2. V lost 6 bases, J lost 6 bases, and 14 bases stayed unmatched. The CDR3 contains 17 residues. Germline-derived CDR1 and CDR2 are SGHDN and FVKESK. This CDR3 is CASSPAGLAGSPGELFF. The CDR3, as DNA: TGTGCCAGCAGTCCCGCGGGCCTAGCGGGGTCCCCCGGGGAGCTGTTTTTT.

This chain connects TRBV24-1 to TRBJ2-2, with a tentative D call TRBD1 (5 bases). V was clipped by 3 bases and J by 3 bases, with 10 bases between them. The CDR3 length is 15 residues. In germline, CDR1 is KGHDR, CDR2 SFDVKD. CDR3 sequence: CATSDPQGHTGELFF. The CDR3 nucleotides read TGTGCCACCAGTGATCCGCAGGGTCACACCGGGGAGCTGTTTTTT.

The V gene is TRBV20-1, the J gene TRBJ2-6; D call uncertain. V lost 6 bases and J lost 0, with 15 bases in between. Germline V gives CDR1 DFQATT, CDR2 SNEGSKA (reference sequence). This CDR3 contains 16 residues. CDR3 nucleotides: TGCAGTGCCCAGGTAGCCTCCCTCTCTGGGGCCAACGTCCTGACTTTC. This gives the protein CSAQVASLSGANVLTF.

This clone was seen a few times. The CDR3 DNA reads TGTGCCTGGAGGGCAGGTACCCTCGGCGGGGAGCTGTTTTTT. Protein: CAWRAGTLGGELFF. The V call is TRBV30, the J call TRBJ2-2; D is uncertain. The V and J ends lost 3 bases and 7 bases respectively, with 15 bases between them. The CDR3 length is 14 residues. Germline V gene lookup returns CDR1 GTSNPN and CDR2 SVGIG (reference sequence). Supplemented by reference TRBV30 and TRBJ2-2, the full variable domain reads SQTIHQWPATLVQPVGSPLSLECTVEGTSNPNLYWYRQAAGRGLQLLFYSVGIGQISSEVPQNLSASRPQDRQFILSSKKLLLSDSGFYLCAWRAGTLGGELFFGEGSRLTVL.

This rearrangement joins TRBV6-1 to TRBJ2-1; D gene uncertain. V was pared by 6 bases and J by 0 bases, with 9 bases between. The CDR3 contains 14 residues. Germline CDR1 is MNHNS and CDR2 is SASEGT. Here the CDR3 reads CASRKSSSYNEQFF. In DNA, the CDR3 is TGTGCCAGCAGAAAATCTTCCTCCTACAATGAGCAGTTCTTC.

V usage is TRBV6-2 or TRBV6-3 and J usage is TRBJ1-1, with D unresolved. V lost 5 bases and J 3 bases, leaving 13 bases between the germline ends. The CDR3 loop spans 14 amino acids. Per germline, CDR1 MNHEY and CDR2 SVGEGT. CDR3 coding DNA: TGTGCCAGCAGTCCCCCAACGGAACACACTGAAGCTTTCTTT. Translation: CASSPPTEHTEAFF.

This clone was found a few times. The V gene is TRBV28, the J gene TRBJ2-3; 7 bases agree with TRBD2. V lost 4 bases and J lost 5; bases outside the gene matches: 12. Per the germline V gene, CDR1 is MDHEN and CDR2 is SYDVKM. The CDR3 length is 16 residues. The CDR3, as DNA: TGTGCCAGCAGTTCGCTCGGCGGGAGAATTATAGATACGCAGTATTTT. This translates into CASSSLGGRIIDTQYF.

With regard to this clone: In the same sample, other DNA sequences code for this CDR3. The chain is built from TRBV6-2 or TRBV6-3 and TRBJ2-7; TRBD2 matches 11 bases. CDR3 length equals 17 residues. Germline lookup yields CDR1 MNHEY and CDR2 SVGEGT. V shed 6 bases and J 6 bases; nucleotides not matched to a gene: 16. CDR3 in amino acids: CASRSFPGLAVGPEQYF. In DNA form, the CDR3 reads TGTGCCAGCAGATCCTTTCCGGGACTAGCGGTTGGTCCCGAGCAGTACTTC.

Notes on this clone: At the DNA level, this CDR3 is encoded by other sequences in the same sample as well. The genes are TRBV7-2 and TRBJ1-2; D gene unclear. Germline V gene sequence: CDR1 SGHTA, CDR2 FQGNSA. Trimming removed 4 bases at V and 10 bases at J, with 19 bases between. The CDR3 loop spans 14 amino acids. The DNA for the CDR3 is TGTGCCAGCAGCTCCGCGGGGATTCGGATGGACTACACCTTC. Encoded protein: CASSSAGIRMDYTF.

This clone has at least ten counts. This rearrangement joins TRBV9 to TRBJ2-7; 11 bases are a match to TRBD2. The CDR3 has 14 amino acids. Looked up from germline, CDR1 is SGDLS and CDR2 is YYNGEE. The trim removed 4 bases at V and 4 bases at J, leaving 4 bases unmatched. The CDR3 DNA is TGTGCCAGCAGCCCAGGACTAGCGGGTTACGAGCAGTACTTC. Amino acid sequence: CASSPGLAGYEQYF.

This clone was detected many times. The rearrangement links TRBV19 to TRBJ1-1; 12 nucleotides match TRBD1. Unmatched junction bases numbered 8, after V lost 5 bases and J lost 4 bases. The CDR3 runs to 16 residues. The V gene's germline CDR1 is LNHDA and CDR2 SQIVND (reference sequence). CDR3 sequence reads: CASSSGTGGGTTEAFF. CDR3 DNA: TGTGCCAGTAGTTCCGGGACAGGGGGCGGGACCACTGAAGCTTTCTTT.

This clone was observed many times. A junction end diverges from the germline sequence, so it may reflect a read error. For the CDR3, the DNA is TGTGCCAACTCGGGACAGGTCGCTTCTTTCTATGGCTACGCCTTC. It translates to CANSGQVASFYGYAF. The rearrangement uses TRBV2 and TRBJ1-2; 8 bases map to TRBD1. Germline CDR1 SNHLY, CDR2 FYNNEI. The CDR3 has 15 amino acids. The full variable domain, rest sourced from reference TRBV2 and TRBJ1-2, is EPEVTQTPSHQVTQMGQEVILRCVPISNHLYFYWYRQILGQKVEFLVSFYNNEISEKSEIFDDQFSVERPDGSNFTLKIRSTKLEDSAMYFCANSGQVASFYGYAFGSGTRLTVV.

This clone was observed a few times. The J gene is TRBJ2-6, the V gene TRBV6-2 or TRBV6-3; no definite D call. In germline, CDR1 is MNHEY, CDR2 SVGEGT. The V and J ends lost 2 bases and 0 bases respectively, with 5 bases between them. The CDR3 length is 15 residues. CDR3 DNA sequence: TGTGCCAGCAGTTACATAGGCTCTGGGGCCAACGTCCTGACTTTC. Residues: CASSYIGSGANVLTF.

This clone was observed a handful of times. The J gene is TRBJ2-1, the V gene TRBV6-1, with 8 bases identical to TRBD1. V trimming: 5 bases; J trimming: 6 bases; junction bases outside the gene matches: 12. The CDR3 covers 16 residues. The germline gives CDR1 MNHNS, CDR2 SASEGT. The CDR3 sequence is CASSPRRQGRGNEQFF. In DNA, the CDR3 is TGTGCCAGCAGTCCCCGGCGACAGGGGCGAGGCAATGAGCAGTTCTTC.

This clone has a count of ten or more. The chain employs TRBV20-1 and TRBJ1-1, with D perhaps matching TRBD1 (6 bases). Germline V gene data show CDR1 as DFQATT and CDR2 as SNEGSKA (reference sequence). V was pared by 0 bases and J by 13 bases, with 15 bases between. This CDR3 has 12 amino acids. The DNA for the CDR3 is TGCAGTGCTAGAGATGGGGACACCTCTGTTTTCTTT. Its protein is CSARDGDTSVFF.

The J gene is TRBJ1-5, the V gene TRBV20-1; TRBD1 aligns across 11 bases. The CDR3 is 16 residues long. Germline V gene lookup returns CDR1 DFQATT and CDR2 SNEGSKA (reference sequence). V dropped 2 bases and J dropped 3; count of bases not matched to a gene: 6. CDR3 sequence: CSARTGTGGDNQPQHF. CDR3 DNA: TGCAGTGCTAGAACCGGGACAGGGGGAGACAATCAGCCCCAGCATTTT.

This clone was seen only a few times. Given a much more abundant clone one base away, this may be a read error. Other DNA sequences from this sample encode an identical CDR3 as well. The chain links TRBV9 to TRBJ2-5, with a possible D match to TRBD1 (5 bases). Deletions cut 0 bases from V and 5 bases from J, with 17 bases between. The length of the CDR3 is 16 residues. Germline V gene sequence: CDR1 SGDLS, CDR2 YYNGEE. The DNA of the CDR3 is TGTGCCAGCAGCGTAGCGGGTGGTGGGGCAGGGGAGACCCAGTACTTC. The encoded protein is CASSVAGGGAGETQYF. Full variable domain (missing parts from reference TRBV9 and TRBJ2-5): DSGVTQTPKHLITATGQRVTLRCSPRSGDLSVYWYQQSLDQGLQFLIQYYNGEERAKGNILERFSAQQFPDLHSELNLSSLELGDSALYFCASSVAGGGAGETQYFGPGTRLLVL.

This rearrangement joins TRBV6-2 or TRBV6-3 to TRBJ1-2; D is possibly TRBD1 (6 bases). Germline V gene data show CDR1 as MNHEY and CDR2 as SVGEGT. CDR3 length: 17 amino acids. Trimming took 0 bases from V and 6 from J, leaving 20 bases between them. CDR3 protein: CASSYSEDSPSLDGYTF. CDR3 in DNA: TGTGCCAGCAGTTACTCCGAGGACAGCCCAAGCCTTGATGGCTACACCTTC.

This clone was observed a handful of times. V and J are TRBV6-2 or TRBV6-3 and TRBJ2-2; D may be TRBD1 (5 bases). The ends were cut back, 10 bases at V and 5 bases at J, with 17 bases in the middle. This CDR3 comprises 14 residues. CDR1 and CDR2 (germline): MNHEY, SVGEGT. CDR3 protein: CAISPQGETGELFF. The CDR3 DNA follows: TGTGCCATCTCCCCCCAGGGTGAAACCGGGGAGCTGTTTTTT.

This clone was seen ten or more times. V usage is TRBV7-9 and J usage is TRBJ2-7; D ambiguous. This CDR3 has 15 residues. V was trimmed by 6 bases and J by 3 bases, leaving 18 bases between them. The germline CDR1 and CDR2 sequences are SEHNR and FQNEAQ (reference sequence). This CDR3 is CASSPTGRYFYEQYF. In nucleotides, the CDR3 is TGTGCCAGCAGTCCGACGGGCCGCTACTTCTACGAGCAGTACTTC.